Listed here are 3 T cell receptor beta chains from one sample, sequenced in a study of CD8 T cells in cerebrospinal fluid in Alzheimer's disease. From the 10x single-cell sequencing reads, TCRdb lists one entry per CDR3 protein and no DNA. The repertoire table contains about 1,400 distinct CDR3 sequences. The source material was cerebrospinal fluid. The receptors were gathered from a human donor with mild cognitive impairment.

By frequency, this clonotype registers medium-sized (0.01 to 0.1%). The CDR3 region is CASSLAYRVYGYTF. The V call is TRBV5-5, the J call TRBJ1-2; TCRdb reports TRBD1, a call that lacks DNA to check it against. CDR3 size: 14 residues. In germline, CDR1 is SGHKS, CDR2 YYEKEE (reference sequence).

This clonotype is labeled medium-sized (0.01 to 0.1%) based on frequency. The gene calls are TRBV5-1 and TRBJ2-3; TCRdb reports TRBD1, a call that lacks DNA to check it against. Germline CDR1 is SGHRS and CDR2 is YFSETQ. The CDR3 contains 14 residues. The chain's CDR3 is CASSSGQTADTQYF.

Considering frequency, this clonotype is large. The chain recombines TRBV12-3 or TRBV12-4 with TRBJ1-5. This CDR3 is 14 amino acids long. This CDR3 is CASSLGGPGQPQHF.